What follows is one TCR delta chain and its context. This clone was seen more than once but under ten times. Its antigen is unknown. A far bigger clonotype differs at one base, so this is likely a read error. This same CDR3 is encoded by further DNA sequences in the sample. The sample is drawn from a study of gammadelta T cells in human blood (TCRdb year 2020). Beyond this particular receptor, the publication reports: According to the study, polyclonal expansion of innate gamma-delta T cells immediately after birth appeared to be driven by microbial exposure.

The CDR3 sequence holds 14 residues, the cysteine and phenylalanine included. Here the CDR3 DNA is all that survives: 42 bases in frame from base 1. Based on the germline V gene, the CDR1 and CDR2 sequences are GEAIGNYY and EKD. V and J lose 3 bases and 0 bases, and a span of 10 bases separates them. The library was generated by RT-PCR. For sequencing, an Illumina MiSeq was employed. After TCRdb called clones again from the public reads with CATT, rows with identical DNA were merged. A total of approximately 280 delta-chain clones appear in this sample, about a quarter of them only once. The ten largest account for about 88% of the sample.

Sequencing used Vgamma9Vdelta2 gamma-delta T cells from adult blood. The TCR sequence derives from a human donor. The chain is encoded by TRDV2 joined to TRDJ1; the best D guess is TRDD3, with 5 bases matching. The sequenced DNA is TGTGCCTGTGACCCGATACTGCACACCGATAAACTCATCTTT. It codes for CACDPILHTDKLIF.